What follows are 24 T cell receptor beta chains derived from one specimen sequenced in a study of blood T cells in healthy people across ages. Sample-barcoded 5' priming and a J-beta primer mix drove a second PCR of 7 to 11 cycles. TCRdb reprocessed the 5' RACE reads with MiXCR, giving one entry per CDR3 protein. Of over 700,000 distinct CDR3 sequences in the sample, 25% were seen once. The same sample was also studied in work on T cells of mothers and their children.

Material: blood. All receptors come from a boy aged 5-17 years in good health.

This clonotype has more than one count but fewer than ten. This chain connects TRBV5-5 to TRBJ1-2; the D gene is possibly TRBD1 (5 bases). Per germline, CDR1 SGHKS and CDR2 YYEKEE (reference sequence). The CDR3 spans 17 residues. The V end was cut by 2 bases, the J end by 5 bases, with 22 bases between. Here the CDR3 reads CASSLDYRSGASYGYTF. CDR3 DNA sequence: TGTGCCAGCAGCTTAGACTACCGGTCCGGGGCATCTTATGGCTACACCTTC.

This clonotype was counted at least ten times. The chain is built from TRBV12-3 or TRBV12-4 and TRBJ2-5; 7 positions match TRBD2. V lost 2 bases to trimming and J lost 1 base; unmatched junction nucleotides: 1. The CDR3 consists of 14 residues. The CDR3 DNA sequence: TGTGCCAGCAGTTTACGACTAGCCCAAGAGACCCAGTACTTC. It yields the protein CASSLRLAQETQYF.

The CDR3 reads CASSQVGLDYEQYF. The CDR3 DNA sequence: TGCGCCAGCAGCCAAGTCGGACTTGACTACGAGCAGTACTTC. The V call is TRBV4-1, the J call TRBJ2-7; a possible D gene is TRBD2 (5 bases). Per germline, CDR1 MGHRA and CDR2 YSYEKL. Trimming shortened V by 1 base and J by 3 bases, and 10 bases separated the two germline ends. The CDR3 totals 14 residues.

This chain connects TRBV3-1 to TRBJ1-6; D unresolved. CDR3 size: 12 residues. CDR1 and CDR2 from the germline V gene are LGHDT and YNNKEL (reference sequence). Deletions cut 2 bases from V and 10 bases from J, with 6 bases between. The CDR3 sequence is CASSQLWSPLHF. The CDR3 nucleotides are TGTGCCAGCAGCCAACTATGGTCACCCCTCCACTTT. The complete variable domain, with remaining parts taken from reference TRBV3-1 and TRBJ1-6, reads DTAVSQTPKYLVTQMGNDKSIKCEQNLGHDTMYWYKQDSKKFLKIMFSYNNKELIINETVPNRFSPKSPDKAHLNLHINSLELGDSAVYFCASSQLWSPLHFGNGTRLTVT.

The rearrangement links TRBV12-3 or TRBV12-4 to TRBJ2-5; D might be TRBD2 (5 bases). The length of the CDR3 is 14 residues. The V and J ends lost 3 bases and 2 bases respectively, with 10 bases between them. This CDR3 is CASSLAAAQETQYF. The CDR3, as DNA: TGTGCCAGCAGTTTGGCAGCGGCACAAGAGACCCAGTACTTC.

The chain is built from TRBV7-6 and TRBJ2-6, with 9 bases that match TRBD1. V shed 5 bases and J 0 bases; nucleotides not matched to a gene: 11. Germline V gene data show CDR1 as SGHVS and CDR2 as FNYEAQ. This CDR3 region has 19 residues. CDR3 region: CASSRGQGLASSGANVLTF. The CDR3 DNA follows: TGTGCCAGCAGCAGAGGACAGGGGTTGGCCAGCTCTGGGGCCAACGTCCTGACTTTC.

This clonotype occurred a few times. The gene calls are TRBV12-3 or TRBV12-4 and TRBJ2-1, with D possibly TRBD1 on 6 matching bases. The V and J ends lost 4 bases and 4 bases respectively, with 17 bases between them. The CDR3 has 16 residues. The chain's CDR3 is CASSSDGPGVYNEQFF. DNA for the CDR3: TGTGCCAGCAGTTCCGACGGGCCAGGGGTGTACAATGAGCAGTTCTTC.

This clonotype was found a few times. The chain has TRBV7-9 and TRBJ1-2, with D unclear. Per germline, CDR1 SEHNR and CDR2 FQNEAQ (reference sequence). Trimming left V 4 bases short and J 8 bases short, with 14 bases between. The CDR3 loop spans 13 amino acids. CDR3 coding DNA: TGTGCCAGCAGCTCGGGTGGGGTAAGGGGCTACACCTTC. Translating gives CASSSGGVRGYTF.

The chain links TRBV20-1 to TRBJ1-3; D is unresolved. This CDR3 has 14 amino acids. CDR1 is DFQATT, CDR2 SNEGSKA, per germline (reference sequence). Trimming pared 5 bases from V and 0 bases from J, leaving 11 bases between. CDR3 coding DNA: TGCAGTGCTCTGGACTCCGACTCTGGAAACACCATATATTTT. Its protein is CSALDSDSGNTIYF.

This rearrangement joins TRBV5-1 to TRBJ2-2, with 13 bases aligning to TRBD2. The length of the CDR3 is 18 residues. The germline CDR1 and CDR2 sequences are SGHRS and YFSETQ. V gave up 4 bases and J gave up 4 bases; unmatched junction bases: 10. The CDR3 DNA sequence: TGCGCCAGCAGCCAGGGACTAGCGGGAAGTTCGAGCACCGGGGAGCTGTTTTTT. Translating it yields CASSQGLAGSSSTGELFF.

Only a few counts were recorded for this clonotype. V gene TRBV3-1 combines with J gene TRBJ2-7; the D gene could be TRBD1 or TRBD2 (5 bases each). This CDR3 contains 12 residues. CDR1 LGHDT and CDR2 YNNKEL come from the germline V gene (reference sequence). Trimming cost V 7 bases and J 2 bases, with 9 bases left between them. The CDR3 nucleotides are TGTGCCAGCATGGGGGACGCCTACGAGCAGTACTTC. Protein: CASMGDAYEQYF.

The rearrangement links TRBV7-9 to TRBJ1-6; D is uncertain. CDR3 length: 15 amino acids. The V end was cut by 0 bases, the J end by 2 bases, with 5 bases between. CDR1 is SEHNR and CDR2 is FQNEAQ in the germline V gene (reference sequence). CDR3 sequence (DNA): TGTGCCAGCAGCTTAGCATCCCCCTATAATTCACCCCTCCACTTT. Protein: CASSLASPYNSPLHF.

J is TRBJ2-7 and V is TRBV6-5, with 9 bases fitting TRBD1. V dropped 1 base and J dropped 3; count of bases not matched to a gene: 4. Germline CDR1 reads MNHEY; CDR2 reads SVGAGI. The CDR3 length is 15 residues. CDR3 residues: CASSYWTGAIYEQYF. The DNA of the CDR3 is TGTGCCAGCAGTTACTGGACAGGGGCCATCTACGAGCAGTACTTC.

This clonotype was seen repeatedly, ten times or more. This sequence joins TRBV20-1 and TRBJ2-7, with 8 bases lining up with TRBD1. Germline CDR1 DFQATT, CDR2 SNEGSKA (reference sequence). CDR3 size: 12 residues. CDR3 region: CSARDRSYEQYF. The CDR3 bases are TGCAGCGCCCGGGACAGGTCCTACGAGCAGTACTTC.

Turning to this clonotype: A read error is likely, as this CDR3 ends without the conserved phenylalanine or tryptophan. The genes are TRBV12-3 or TRBV12-4 and TRBJ2-7, with D perhaps TRBD1 (6 bases). The CDR3 has 14 residues. In DNA, the CDR3 is TGTGCAAGCAGTTTTTTGGACAGCTCCTACGAGCAGTACCTC. It specifies CASSFLDSSYEQYL.

This chain joins TRBV9 and TRBJ1-1, with D hard to call. Germline V gene data show CDR1 as SGDLS and CDR2 as YYNGEE. CDR3 length: 13 residues. V lost 0 bases and J 7 bases, leaving 10 bases between the germline ends. This CDR3 reads CASSVVGWSEAFF. The CDR3 DNA sequence: TGTGCCAGCAGCGTAGTAGGTTGGAGTGAAGCTTTCTTT. The full variable domain, with the rest looked up from reference TRBV9 and TRBJ1-1, is DSGVTQTPKHLITATGQRVTLRCSPRSGDLSVYWYQQSLDQGLQFLIQYYNGEERAKGNILERFSAQQFPDLHSELNLSSLELGDSALYFCASSVVGWSEAFFGQGTRLTVV.

There are a few counts of this clonotype. This chain joins TRBV7-2 and TRBJ2-1; 8 bases line up with TRBD2. TRBJ2-7 matches the DNA end more closely, so the J call is doubtful. This CDR3 has 15 amino acids. Germline assignment: CDR1 SGHTA and CDR2 FQGNSA. The DNA for the CDR3 is TGTGCCAGCAGCTTAGCGCCGGCGGGAGGTGACGAGCAGTACTTC. Amino acids: CASSLAPAGGDEQYF.

This clonotype was detected a few times. The chain carries TRBV29-1 and TRBJ2-3; D perhaps matches TRBD2 (7 bases). Germline loops: CDR1 SQVTM, CDR2 ANQGSEA. V lost 7 bases, J lost 5 bases, and 13 bases lay in between. The CDR3 totals 12 residues. The CDR3 loop is CSGGGAGDTQYF. In nucleotides, the CDR3 is TGCAGCGGGGGGGGGGCCGGAGATACGCAGTATTTT.

On this clonotype: Given the absence of the conserved phenylalanine or tryptophan at the CDR3 end, a read error is likely. The rearrangement joins TRBV7-8 to TRBJ1-1; no definite D call. Germline loops: CDR1 SGHVS, CDR2 FQNEAQ. Deletions cut 5 bases from V and 0 bases from J, with 10 bases between. The CDR3 sequence is 14 residues long. The CDR3 DNA is TGTGCCAGCAGCGTGGCAGAGATGAACACTGAAGCTTTCCTT. Its protein is CASSVAEMNTEAFL.

In its sample, this clonotype was seen a few times. This chain uses TRBV7-8 with TRBJ1-5; 8 positions match TRBD1. After removal of 5 bases from V and 8 bases from J, the junction contained 11 bases not matched to a gene. Germline V gene sequence: CDR1 SGHVS, CDR2 FQNEAQ. This CDR3 comprises 15 residues. CDR3 sequence reads: CASSLDRARREPQHF. Here the CDR3 DNA reads TGTGCCAGCAGCCTGGACAGGGCCCGGCGGGAGCCCCAGCATTTT.

This clonotype was observed at least ten times. The rearrangement links TRBV10-3 to TRBJ2-2, with a possible D match to TRBD1 (5 bases). CDR1 and CDR2 from the germline V gene are ENHRY and SYGVKD. Trimming cost V 6 bases and J 8 bases, with 13 bases left between them. The CDR3 contains 13 residues. The CDR3 sequence is CAIRADTGGELFF. The CDR3 nucleotides read TGTGCCATCAGGGCCGATACAGGAGGGGAGCTGTTTTTT.

This clonotype was found many times. The chain links TRBV7-9 to TRBJ2-1; 10 nucleotides match TRBD2. The CDR3 is 16 residues long. Germline CDR1 and CDR2: SEHNR and FQNEAQ (reference sequence). With V trimmed by 5 bases and J by 2 bases, 6 bases remained unmatched. In DNA, the CDR3 is TGTGCCAGCAGCCTTAAGCGGGAGGGCACCTACAATGAGCAGTTCTTC. It codes for CASSLKREGTYNEQFF.

This clonotype was counted between two and nine times. This sequence joins TRBV9 and TRBJ2-5; tentatively, D is TRBD1 (6 bases). The end of the DNA aligns better with TRBJ2-7, so the J call may be wrong. The length of the CDR3 is 14 residues. The germline CDR1 and CDR2 sequences are SGDLS and YYNGEE. CDR3 sequence reads: CASSVGPGESEQYF. As DNA, the CDR3 is TGTGCCAGCAGCGTAGGTCCAGGGGAGTCCGAGCAGTACTTC.

The sample holds a few counts of this clonotype. CDR3 DNA sequence: TGCAGTGCTAGATCAGGAGGTTCCTACAATGAGCAGTTCTTC. It yields the protein CSARSGGSYNEQFF. The V gene is TRBV20-1, the J gene TRBJ2-1, with D possibly being TRBD2 (5 bases). Germline CDR1 reads DFQATT; CDR2 reads SNEGSKA (reference sequence). The CDR3 loop spans 14 amino acids. The ends were cut back, 2 bases at V and 1 base at J, with 9 bases in the middle.